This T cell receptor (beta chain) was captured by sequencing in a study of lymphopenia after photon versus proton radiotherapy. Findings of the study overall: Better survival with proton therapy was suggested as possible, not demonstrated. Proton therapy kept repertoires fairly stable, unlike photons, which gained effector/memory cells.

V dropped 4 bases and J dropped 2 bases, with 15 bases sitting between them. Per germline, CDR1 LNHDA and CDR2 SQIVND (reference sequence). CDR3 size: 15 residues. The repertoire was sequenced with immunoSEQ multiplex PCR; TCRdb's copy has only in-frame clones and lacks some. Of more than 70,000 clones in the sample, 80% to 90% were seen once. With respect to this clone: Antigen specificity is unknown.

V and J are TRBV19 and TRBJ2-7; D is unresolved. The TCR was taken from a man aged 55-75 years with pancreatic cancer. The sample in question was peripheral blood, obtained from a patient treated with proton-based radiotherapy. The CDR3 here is CASSTRKKGAYEQYF. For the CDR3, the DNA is TGTGCCAGTAGTACCCGCAAAAAGGGTGCCTACGAGCAGTACTTC.